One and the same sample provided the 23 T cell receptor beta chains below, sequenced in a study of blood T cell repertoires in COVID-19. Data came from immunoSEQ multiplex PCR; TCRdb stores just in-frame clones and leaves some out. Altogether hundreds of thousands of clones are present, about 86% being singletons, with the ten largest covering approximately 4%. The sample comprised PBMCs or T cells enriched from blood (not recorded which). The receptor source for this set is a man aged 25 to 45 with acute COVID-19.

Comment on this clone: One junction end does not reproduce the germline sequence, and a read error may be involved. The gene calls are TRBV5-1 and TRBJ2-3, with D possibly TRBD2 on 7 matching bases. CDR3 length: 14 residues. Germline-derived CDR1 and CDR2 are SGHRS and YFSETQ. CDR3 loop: CASARREGADTQYF. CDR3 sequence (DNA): TGTGCCAGCGCGCGGAGGGAGGGGGCAGATACGCAGTATTTT.

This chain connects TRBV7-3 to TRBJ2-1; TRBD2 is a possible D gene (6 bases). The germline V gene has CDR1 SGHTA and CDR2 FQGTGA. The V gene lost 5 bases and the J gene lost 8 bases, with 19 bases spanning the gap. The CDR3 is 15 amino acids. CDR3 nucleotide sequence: TGTGCCAGCAGCCCGGGACTGATGGGGCCGGATGAGCAGTTCTTC. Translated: CASSPGLMGPDEQFF.

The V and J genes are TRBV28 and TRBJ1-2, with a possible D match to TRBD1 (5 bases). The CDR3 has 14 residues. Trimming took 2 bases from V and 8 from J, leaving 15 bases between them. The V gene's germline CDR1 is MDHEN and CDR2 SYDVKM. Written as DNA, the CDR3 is TGTGCCAGCAGTTTAAGGGGTAGAGTGGGCGGCTACACCTTC. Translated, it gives CASSLRGRVGGYTF.

CDR3 residues: CARSPKTGPYEQYV. In nucleotides, the CDR3 is TGTGCCAGAAGCCCTAAGACAGGCCCCTACGAGCAGTACGTC. J is TRBJ2-7 and V is TRBV5-3; TRBD1 might be the D (6 bases). TRBV5-3 is noted as an ORF with a role that remains uncertain. This CDR3 is built from 14 residues. With 4 bases removed from V and 2 bases from J, the gap between germline ends came to 13 bases.

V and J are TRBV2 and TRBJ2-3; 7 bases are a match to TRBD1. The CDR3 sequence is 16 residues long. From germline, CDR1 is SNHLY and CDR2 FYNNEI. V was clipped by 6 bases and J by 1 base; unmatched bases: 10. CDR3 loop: CASSAWGDRGTDTQYF. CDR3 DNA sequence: TGTGCCAGCAGCGCATGGGGCGACAGGGGCACAGATACGCAGTATTTT.

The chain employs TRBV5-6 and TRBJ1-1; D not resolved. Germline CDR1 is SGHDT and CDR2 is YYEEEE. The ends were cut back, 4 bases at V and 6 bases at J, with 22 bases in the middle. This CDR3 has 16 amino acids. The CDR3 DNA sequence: TGTGCCAGCAGCCCCCTGAACGTGGGGAGGGTCGCTGAAGCTTTCTTT. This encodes CASSPLNVGRVAEAFF.

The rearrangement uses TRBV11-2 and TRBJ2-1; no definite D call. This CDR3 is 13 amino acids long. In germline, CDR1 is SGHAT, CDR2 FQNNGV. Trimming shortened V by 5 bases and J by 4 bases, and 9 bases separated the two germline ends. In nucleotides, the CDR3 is TGTGCCAGCAGCGTTTTATCGTACAATGAGCAGTTCTTC. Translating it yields CASSVLSYNEQFF.

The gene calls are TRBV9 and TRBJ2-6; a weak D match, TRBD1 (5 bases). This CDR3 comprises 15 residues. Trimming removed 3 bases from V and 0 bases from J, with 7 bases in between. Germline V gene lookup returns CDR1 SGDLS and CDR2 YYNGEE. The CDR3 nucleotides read TGTGCCAGCAGCGCTGACAGCTCTGGGGCCAACGTCCTGACTTTC. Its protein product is CASSADSSGANVLTF.

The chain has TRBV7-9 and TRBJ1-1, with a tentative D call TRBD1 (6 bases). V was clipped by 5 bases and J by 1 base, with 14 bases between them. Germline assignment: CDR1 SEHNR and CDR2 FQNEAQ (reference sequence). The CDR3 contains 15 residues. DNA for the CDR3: TGTGCCAGCAGCCCCTACCGGGACAAGAACACTGAAGCTTTCTTT. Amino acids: CASSPYRDKNTEAFF.

CDR3 amino acids: CARSTLYNEQFF. CDR3 nucleotides: TGTGCCAGGTCGACACTTTACAATGAGCAGTTCTTC. The chain couples TRBV21-1 to TRBJ2-1; the listed D gene, TRBD1, was not tested against the DNA. TRBV21-1 is a documented pseudogene. This CDR3 has 12 amino acids.

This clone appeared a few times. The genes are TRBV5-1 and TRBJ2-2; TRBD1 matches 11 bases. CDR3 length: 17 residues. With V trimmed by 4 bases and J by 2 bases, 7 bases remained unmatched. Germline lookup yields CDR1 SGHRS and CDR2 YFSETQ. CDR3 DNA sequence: TGCGCCAGCAGCGGGACCGGGACAGGGGGAAACACCGGGGAGCTGTTTTTT. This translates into CASSGTGTGGNTGELFF.

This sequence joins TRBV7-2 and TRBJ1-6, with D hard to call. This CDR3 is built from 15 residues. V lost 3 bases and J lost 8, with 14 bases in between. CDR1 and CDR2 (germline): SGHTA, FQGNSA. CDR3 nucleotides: TGTGCCAGCAGCTTCTATCCAAAGTCTTATTCACCCCTCCACTTT. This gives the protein CASSFYPKSYSPLHF.

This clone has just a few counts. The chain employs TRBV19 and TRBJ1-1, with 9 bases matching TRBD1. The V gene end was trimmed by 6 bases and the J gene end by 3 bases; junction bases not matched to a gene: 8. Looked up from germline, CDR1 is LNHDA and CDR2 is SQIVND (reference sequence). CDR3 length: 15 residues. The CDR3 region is CASSIPGQGDTEAFF. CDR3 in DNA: TGTGCCAGTAGCATTCCGGGACAGGGTGACACTGAAGCTTTCTTT.

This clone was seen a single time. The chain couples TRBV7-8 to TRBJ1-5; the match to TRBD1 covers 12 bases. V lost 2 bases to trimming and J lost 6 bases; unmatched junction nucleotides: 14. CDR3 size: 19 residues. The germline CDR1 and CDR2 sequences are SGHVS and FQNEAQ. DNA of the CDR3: TGTGCCAGCAGCTTATCCAACCGAGCCGGGACAGGGGGCCCTCAGCCCCAGCATTTT. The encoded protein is CASSLSNRAGTGGPQPQHF.

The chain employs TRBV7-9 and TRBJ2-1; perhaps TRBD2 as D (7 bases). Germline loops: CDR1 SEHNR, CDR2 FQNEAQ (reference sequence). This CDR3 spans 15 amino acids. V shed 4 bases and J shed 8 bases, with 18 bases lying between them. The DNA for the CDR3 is TGTGCCAGCAGCTACAGGGAGGGCCTGGGCCATGAGCAGTTCTTC. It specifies CASSYREGLGHEQFF.

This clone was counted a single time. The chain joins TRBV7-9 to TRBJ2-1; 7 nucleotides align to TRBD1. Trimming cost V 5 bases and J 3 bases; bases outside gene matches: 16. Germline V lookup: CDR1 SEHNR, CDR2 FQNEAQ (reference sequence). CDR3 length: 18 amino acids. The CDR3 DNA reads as TGTGCCAGCAGCCTGAGTTACAGGGGACATCTGCACTACAATGAGCAGTTCTTC. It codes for CASSLSYRGHLHYNEQFF.

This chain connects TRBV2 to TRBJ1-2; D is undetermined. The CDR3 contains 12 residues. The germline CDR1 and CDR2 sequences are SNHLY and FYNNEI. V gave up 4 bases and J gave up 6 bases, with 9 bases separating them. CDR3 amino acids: CASSGGLDGYTF. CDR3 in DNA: TGTGCCAGCAGTGGAGGGTTAGATGGCTACACCTTC. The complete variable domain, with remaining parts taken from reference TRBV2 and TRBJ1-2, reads EPEVTQTPSHQVTQMGQEVILRCVPISNHLYFYWYRQILGQKVEFLVSFYNNEISEKSEIFDDQFSVERPDGSNFTLKIRSTKLEDSAMYFCASSGGLDGYTFGSGTRLTVV.

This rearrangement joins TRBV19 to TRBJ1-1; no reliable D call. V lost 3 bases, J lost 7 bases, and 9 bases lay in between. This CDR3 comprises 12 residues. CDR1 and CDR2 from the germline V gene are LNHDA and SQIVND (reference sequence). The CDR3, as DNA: TGTGCCAGTAGTATCGGAGGTAATGAAGCTTTCTTT. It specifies CASSIGGNEAFF.

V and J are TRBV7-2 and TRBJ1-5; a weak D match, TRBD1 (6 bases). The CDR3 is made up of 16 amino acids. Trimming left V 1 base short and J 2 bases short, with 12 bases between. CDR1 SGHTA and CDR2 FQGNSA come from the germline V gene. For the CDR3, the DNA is TGTGCCAGCAGCTTAGGAGGGACAAGGGGCAATCAGCCCCAGCATTTT. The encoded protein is CASSLGGTRGNQPQHF.

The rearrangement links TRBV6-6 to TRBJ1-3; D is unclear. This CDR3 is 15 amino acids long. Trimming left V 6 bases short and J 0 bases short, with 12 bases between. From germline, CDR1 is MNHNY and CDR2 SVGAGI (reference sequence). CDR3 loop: CASSPPTGSGNTIYF. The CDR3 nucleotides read TGTGCCAGCAGCCCACCCACCGGCTCTGGAAACACCATATATTTT.

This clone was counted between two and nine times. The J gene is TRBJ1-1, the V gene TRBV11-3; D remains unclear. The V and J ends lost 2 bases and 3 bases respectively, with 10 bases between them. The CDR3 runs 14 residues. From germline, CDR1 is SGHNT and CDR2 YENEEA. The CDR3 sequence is CASSLSILYTEAFF. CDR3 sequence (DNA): TGTGCCAGCAGCTTAAGCATTCTCTACACTGAAGCTTTCTTT.

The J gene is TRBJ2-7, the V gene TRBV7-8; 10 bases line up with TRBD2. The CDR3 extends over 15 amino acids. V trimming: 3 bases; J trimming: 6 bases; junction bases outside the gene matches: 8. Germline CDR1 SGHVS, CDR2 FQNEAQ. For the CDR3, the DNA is TGTGCCAGCAGCTTGGTAGTGGCTAGCGGGGGCGAGCAGTACGTC. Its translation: CASSLVVASGGEQYV.

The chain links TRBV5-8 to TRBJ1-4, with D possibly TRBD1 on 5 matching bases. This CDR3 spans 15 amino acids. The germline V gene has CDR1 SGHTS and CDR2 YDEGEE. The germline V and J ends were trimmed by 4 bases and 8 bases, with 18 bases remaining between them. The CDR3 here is CASSPLGQGGEKLFF. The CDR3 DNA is TGTGCCAGCAGCCCACTGGGCCAGGGAGGAGAAAAACTGTTTTTT. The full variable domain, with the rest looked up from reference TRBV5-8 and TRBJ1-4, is EAGVTQSPTHLIKTRGQQATLRCSPISGHTSVYWYQQALGLGLQFLLWYDEGEERNRGNFPPRFSGRQFPNYSSELNVNALELEDSALYLCASSPLGQGGEKLFFGSGTQLSVL.